This T cell receptor (beta chain) comes out of a study of T cell responses to AZD1222 COVID-19 vaccine (dated by TCRdb to the early 2020s). With respect to the entire study: AZD1222 recipients with second doses at about 4 weeks or about 12 weeks were pooled, because spike-specific TCR depth and breadth did not differ between schedules. A total of approximately 240 trial participants underwent TCR sequencing, of whom under 220 had received two doses of AZD1222 and around 25 had received two doses of the MenACWY control vaccine. Trial participants were enrolled by age into subgroups of 18-55, 56-69 and 70-plus years, and about 150, 27 and 61 TCR-sequenced participants, respectively, were included in these subgroups.

Ends trimmed: V by 0 bases, J by 4 bases; bases unmatched to a gene: 6. From a lookup of the germline V gene, CDR1 and CDR2 are KGHSH and LQKENI. Measured from the cysteine to the phenylalanine, the CDR3 is 17 residues long. The DNA shown is the 51-base CDR3, in frame from base 1. What the authors observed across the whole study: In the small 56-69-year group, the increase in depth fell short of significance, most likely because of low power. Conclusions about previously exposed vaccinees are limited because only five or six AZD1222 recipients were SARS-CoV-2 seropositive at baseline. Vaccine-associated CD4 TCRs spanned the whole spike protein, with dominant responses in regions 160-218 and 743-854. No day 14 peak-response samples were available, so repertoires were characterized only after the peak T cell response. A significant rise in spike-specific TCR breadth and depth was observed after two AZD1222 doses relative to day 0 and relative to MenACWY recipients. Participants were mostly white British, with more females than males. The authors suggested clonal diversity may have been underestimated. Epitopes outside the regions mutated in the B.1.351 and B.1.1.7 variants were reportedly recognized by nearly half of the unique spike-specific TCRs.

The CDR3 regions of human TCRbeta chains were analyzed by immunosequencing. The authors' pipeline ran thus. TCRs in the repertoires were matched against a reference library of SARS-CoV-2-specific TCRs that had been generated with the MIRA antigen-specificity platform. Breadth meant the fraction of unique TCRs that were SARS-CoV-2-associated, whereas depth meant the fraction of total T cells that were SARS-CoV-2-associated. Using the MIRA data, each spike-specific TCR was mapped to the spike region that the TCR reacts to and placed in a CD4 or CD8 class. Log10-transformed breadth and depth values were compared by one-way ANOVA with Sidak's multiple comparisons tests. As stored in TCRdb, this immuneACCESS dataset retains in-frame rearrangements with V and J assigned. A fraction of the clones does not appear; measured against another copy, unresolved V genes explain less than half of the discrepancy, and the remainder lacks a known reason. That table furnishes V, J and clone size, whereas the DNA furnished D and trimming. The sample includes 95,000 to 150,000 clones, with less than 90% observed a single time. The ten biggest clones cover 2.4% of the sample.

As concerns this clone: Which antigen it targets is not known. Base qualities are not at hand, and no much larger clone is one base apart.

Taken with the paper, the label for time point translates to: baseline before first vaccination. The vaccinee samples were drawn from two UK trials, COV001 and COV002, one of which was a single-blind randomized controlled phase 2/3 trial testing AZD1222 (ChAdOx1 nCoV-19) in healthy adults. For TCRbeta chain sequencing, PBMC samples were collected from trial participants at day 0 and at day 28 after the second dose. The sequenced sample was peripheral blood, obtained on day 0 of AZD1222 vaccination. The rearrangement combines TRBV18 with TRBJ1-5, with TRBD1 matching 10 junction bases. This TCR came from an adult in good health. The CDR3 here reads CASSPPGGDRGNQPQHF. The sequence in DNA is TGTGCCAGCTCACCACCGGGGGGGGACAGGGGTAATCAGCCCCAGCATTTT.